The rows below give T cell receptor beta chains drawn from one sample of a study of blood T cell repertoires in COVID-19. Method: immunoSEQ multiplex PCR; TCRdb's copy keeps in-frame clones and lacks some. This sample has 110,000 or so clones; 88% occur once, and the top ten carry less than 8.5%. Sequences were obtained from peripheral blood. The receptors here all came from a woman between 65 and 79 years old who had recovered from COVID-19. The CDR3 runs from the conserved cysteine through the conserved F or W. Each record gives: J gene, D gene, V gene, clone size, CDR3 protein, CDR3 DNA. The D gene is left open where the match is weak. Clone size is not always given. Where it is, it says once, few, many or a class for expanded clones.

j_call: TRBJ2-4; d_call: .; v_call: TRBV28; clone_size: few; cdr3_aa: CASSFLATNIQYF; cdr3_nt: TGTGCCAGCAGTTTCCTAGCTACAAACATTCAGTACTTC
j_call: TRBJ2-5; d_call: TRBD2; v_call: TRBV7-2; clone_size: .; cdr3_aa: CASSLVSGVPYF; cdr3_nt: TGTGCCAGCAGCTTAGTTAGCGGGGTCCCGTACTTC
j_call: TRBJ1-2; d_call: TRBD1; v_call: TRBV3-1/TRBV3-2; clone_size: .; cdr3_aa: CASSPTGGGYTF; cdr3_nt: TGTGCCAGCAGCCCGACAGGGGGAGGCTACACCTTC
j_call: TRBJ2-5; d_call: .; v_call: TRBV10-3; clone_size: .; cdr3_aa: CAIGLGKETQYF; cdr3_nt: TGTGCCATCGGACTGGGGAAGGAGACCCAGTACTTC
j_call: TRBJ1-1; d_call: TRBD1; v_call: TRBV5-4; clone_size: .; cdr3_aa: CASRSLQGDQNTEAFF; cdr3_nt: TGTGCCAGCAGGTCCCTGCAGGGGGATCAGAACACTGAAGCTTTCTTT
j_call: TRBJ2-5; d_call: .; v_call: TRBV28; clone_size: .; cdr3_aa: CASRARVAQYF; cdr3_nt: TGTGCCAGCAGGGCTCGGGTGGCCCAGTACTTC
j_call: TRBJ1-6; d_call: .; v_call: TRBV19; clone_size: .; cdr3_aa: CASSIDGPWGGRSFGAPLHF; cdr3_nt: TGTGCCAGTAGTATAGATGGGCCCTGGGGAGGGAGGTCTTTTGGGGCACCCCTCCACTTT
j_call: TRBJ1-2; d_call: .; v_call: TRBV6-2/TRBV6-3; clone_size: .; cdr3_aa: CASSYSGRNYGYTF; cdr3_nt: TGTGCCAGCAGTTATAGTGGCAGGAACTATGGCTACACCTTC
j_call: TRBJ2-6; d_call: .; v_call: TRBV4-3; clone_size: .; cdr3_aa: CASSQETGREANVLTF; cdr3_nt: TGCGCCAGCAGCCAAGAAACTGGACGGGAGGCCAACGTCCTGACTTTC
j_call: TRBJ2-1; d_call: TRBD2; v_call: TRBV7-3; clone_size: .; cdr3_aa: CASSSSGSYNEQFF; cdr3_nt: TGTGCCAGCAGCTCTAGCGGCTCCTACAATGAGCAGTTCTTC
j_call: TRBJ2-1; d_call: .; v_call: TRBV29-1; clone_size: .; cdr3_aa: CSVLSRHLPYNEQFF; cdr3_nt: TGCAGCGTTCTCTCGAGACACTTACCCTACAATGAGCAGTTCTTC
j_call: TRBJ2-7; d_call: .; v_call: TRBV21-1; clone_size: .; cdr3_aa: CASSKGGLGGYEQYF; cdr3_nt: TGTGCCAGCAGCAAAGGGGGACTAGGAGGATACGAGCAGTACTTC
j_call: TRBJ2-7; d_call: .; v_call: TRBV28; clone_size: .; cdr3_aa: CASSLGLLYEQYF; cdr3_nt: TGTGCCAGCAGTTTGGGGCTCCTTTACGAGCAGTACTTC
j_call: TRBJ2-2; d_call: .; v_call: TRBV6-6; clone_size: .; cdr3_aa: CASSYGQVTTGELFF; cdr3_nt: TGTGCCAGCAGTTATGGGCAGGTCACCACCGGGGAGCTGTTTTTT
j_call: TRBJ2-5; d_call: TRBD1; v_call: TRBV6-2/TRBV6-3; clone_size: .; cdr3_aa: CASSDRGRRETQYF; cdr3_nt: TGTGCCAGCAGTGACAGGGGGCGCAGGGAGACCCAGTACTTC
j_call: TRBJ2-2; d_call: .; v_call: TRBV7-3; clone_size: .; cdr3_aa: CASSHYTGELFF; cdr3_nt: TGTGCCAGCAGCCATTACACCGGGGAGCTGTTTTTT
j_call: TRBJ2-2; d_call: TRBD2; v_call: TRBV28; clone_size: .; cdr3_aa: CASSSLAGPPGELFF; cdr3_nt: TGTGCCAGCAGTTCTCTAGCGGGCCCCCCCGGGGAGCTGTTTTTT
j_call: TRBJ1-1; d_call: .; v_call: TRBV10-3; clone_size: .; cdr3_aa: CATWGGGAEAFF; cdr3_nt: TGTGCCACATGGGGGGGCGGCGCTGAAGCTTTCTTT
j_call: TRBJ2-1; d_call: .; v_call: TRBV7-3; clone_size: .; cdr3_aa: CASSLLGGDIGEQFF; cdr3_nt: TGTGCCAGCAGCTTACTAGGAGGGGATATTGGTGAGCAGTTCTTC
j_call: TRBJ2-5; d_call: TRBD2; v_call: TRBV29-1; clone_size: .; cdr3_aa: CSADSGRAFRETQYF; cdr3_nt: TGCAGCGCCGATAGCGGGAGGGCCTTTAGAGAGACCCAGTACTTC
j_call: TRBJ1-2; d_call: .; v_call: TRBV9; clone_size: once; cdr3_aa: CASSPAGSSYGYTF; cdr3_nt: TGTGCCAGCAGCCCAGCCGGGTCCTCTTATGGCTACACCTTC
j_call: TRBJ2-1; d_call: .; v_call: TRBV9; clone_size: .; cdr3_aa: CASSVGEVGGNEQFF; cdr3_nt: TGTGCCAGCAGCGTAGGTGAGGTAGGAGGCAATGAGCAGTTCTTC
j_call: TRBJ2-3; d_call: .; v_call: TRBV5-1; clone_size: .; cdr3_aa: CASSLGLIAGTQYF; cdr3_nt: TGCGCCAGCAGCTTGGGACTAATAGCAGGCACGCAGTATTTT
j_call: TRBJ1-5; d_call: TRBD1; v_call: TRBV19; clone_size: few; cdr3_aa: CASSVGQGVRDNQPQHF; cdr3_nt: TGTGCCAGTAGTGTCGGACAGGGGGTAAGGGACAATCAGCCCCAGCATTTT
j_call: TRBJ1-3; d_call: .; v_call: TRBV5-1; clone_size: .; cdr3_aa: CASSAAGSSGNTIYF; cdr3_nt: TGCGCCAGCAGCGCCGCCGGGAGCTCTGGAAACACCATATATTTT
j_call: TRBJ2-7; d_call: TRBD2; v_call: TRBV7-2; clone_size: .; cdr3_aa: CASSRPGGGQYF; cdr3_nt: TGTGCCAGCAGCCGGCCCGGGGGGGGGCAGTACTTC
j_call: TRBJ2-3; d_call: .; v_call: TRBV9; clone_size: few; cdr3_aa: CASSAGQLTDTQYF; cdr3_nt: TGTGCCAGCAGCGCAGGACAGTTGACAGATACGCAGTATTTT
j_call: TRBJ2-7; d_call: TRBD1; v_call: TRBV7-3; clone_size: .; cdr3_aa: CASSAGQGVSYEQYF; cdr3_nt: TGTGCCAGCAGCGCCGGACAGGGGGTGTCCTACGAGCAGTACTTC
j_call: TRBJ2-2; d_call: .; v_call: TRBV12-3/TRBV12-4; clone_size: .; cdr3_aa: CASSLGPPGELFF; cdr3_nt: TGTGCCAGCAGTTTGGGCCCGCCCGGGGAGCTGTTTTTT
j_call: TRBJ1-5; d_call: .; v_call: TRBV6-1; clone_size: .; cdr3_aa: CASSDQGGQPQHF; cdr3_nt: TGTGCCAGCAGTGACCAGGGAGGTCAGCCCCAGCATTTT
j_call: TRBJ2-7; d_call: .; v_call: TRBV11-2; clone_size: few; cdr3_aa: CASSLAAGQSYEQYF; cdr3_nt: TGTGCCAGCAGCTTAGCTGCGGGACAGTCCTACGAGCAGTACTTC
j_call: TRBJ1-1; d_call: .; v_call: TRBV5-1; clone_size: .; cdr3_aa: CASSLAGNTEAFF; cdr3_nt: TGCGCCAGCAGCTTGGCAGGGAACACTGAAGCTTTCTTT
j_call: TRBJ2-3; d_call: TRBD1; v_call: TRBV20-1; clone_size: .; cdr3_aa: CSRQGLDTQYF; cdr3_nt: TGCAGTCGACAGGGGCTAGATACGCAGTATTTT
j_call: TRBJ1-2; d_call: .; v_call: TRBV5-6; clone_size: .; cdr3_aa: CASSLAGAAGAYNYGYTF; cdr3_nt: TGTGCCAGCAGCTTGGCCGGAGCGGCCGGCGCCTATAACTATGGCTACACCTTC
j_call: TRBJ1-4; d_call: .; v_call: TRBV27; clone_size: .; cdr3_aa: CASSSTWDTRIF; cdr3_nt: TGTGCCAGCAGTTCAACCTGGGACACCAGAATTTTT
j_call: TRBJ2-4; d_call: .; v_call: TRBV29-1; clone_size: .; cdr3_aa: CSVVVSAKNIQYF; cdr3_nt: TGCAGCGTTGTCGTATCAGCCAAAAACATTCAGTACTTC
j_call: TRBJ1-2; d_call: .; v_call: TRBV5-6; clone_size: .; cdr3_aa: CASSLGSYGYTF; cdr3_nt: TGTGCCAGCAGCTTGGGTAGCTATGGCTACACCTTC
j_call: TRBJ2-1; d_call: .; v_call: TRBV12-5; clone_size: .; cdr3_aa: CASGRGNEQFF; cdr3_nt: TGTGCTAGTGGCCGGGGTAATGAGCAGTTCTTC
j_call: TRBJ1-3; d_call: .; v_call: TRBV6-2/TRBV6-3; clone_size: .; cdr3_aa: CASSYAGQFSGNTIYF; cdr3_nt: TGTGCCAGCAGTTACGCCGGACAGTTCTCTGGAAACACCATATATTTT
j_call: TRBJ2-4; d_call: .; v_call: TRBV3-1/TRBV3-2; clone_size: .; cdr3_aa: CASSRRQVKNIQYF; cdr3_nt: TGTGCCAGCAGCCGAAGACAGGTAAAAAACATTCAGTACTTC
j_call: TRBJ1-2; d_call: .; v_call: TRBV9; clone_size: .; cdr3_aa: CASSAVDTPLSGYTF; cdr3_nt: TGTGCCAGCAGCGCAGTAGACACGCCGCTGAGTGGCTACACCTTC
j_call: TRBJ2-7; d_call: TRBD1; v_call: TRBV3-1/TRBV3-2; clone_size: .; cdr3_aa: CASRGGQTSSYEQYF; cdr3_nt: TGTGCCAGCAGAGGGGGACAGACCTCCTCCTACGAGCAGTACTTC
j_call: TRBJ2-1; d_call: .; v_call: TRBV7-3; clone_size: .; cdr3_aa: CASSLPPAREQFF; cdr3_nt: TGTGCCAGCAGCCTTCCGCCAGCGCGGGAGCAGTTCTTC
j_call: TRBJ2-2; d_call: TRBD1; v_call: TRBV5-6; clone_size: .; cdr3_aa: CASSQDRGNTGELFF; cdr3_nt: TGTGCCAGCAGCCAGGACAGGGGTAACACCGGGGAGCTGTTTTTT
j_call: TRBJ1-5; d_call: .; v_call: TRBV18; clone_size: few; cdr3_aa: CASSVSNQPQHF; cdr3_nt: TGTGCCAGCTCAGTAAGCAATCAGCCCCAGCATTTT
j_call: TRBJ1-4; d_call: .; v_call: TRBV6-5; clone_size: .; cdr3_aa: CASSYVAEPGEKLFF; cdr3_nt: TGTGCCAGCAGTTACGTCGCAGAGCCCGGGGAAAAACTGTTTTTT
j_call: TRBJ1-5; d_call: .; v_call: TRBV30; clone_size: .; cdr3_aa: CAWAVEGLSNQPQHF; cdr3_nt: TGTGCCTGGGCCGTCGAGGGCCTGAGCAATCAGCCCCAGCATTTT